A single sample gave rise to the 29 T cell receptor beta chains below, sequenced in a study of spatial heterogeneity in lung cancer. TCRdb re-called the 5' RACE reads with MiXCR, one entry per CDR3 protein. In the table there are around 110,000 distinct CDR3 sequences, 12% of which are singletons. Noted time point: blood at routine non-recurrence follow-up after resection. Researchers sequenced whole RNA taken from tumor, nontumor lung or frozen PBMC without sorting. The sample in question was PBMCs, obtained at follow-up. All receptors come from a male donor with early-stage non-small cell lung cancer.

The chain is built from TRBV6-6 and TRBJ1-1; D ambiguous. Trimming removed 2 bases at V and 3 bases at J, with 7 bases between. The CDR3 sequence is 13 residues long. Germline CDR1 reads MNHNY; CDR2 reads SVGAGI (reference sequence). This chain's CDR3 is CASSYRGDTEAFF. DNA for the CDR3: TGTGCCAGCAGTTACCGCGGGGACACTGAAGCTTTCTTT.

This clonotype was counted a single time. The chain is built from TRBV4-2 and TRBJ1-2, with unresolved D. Germline values: CDR1 LGHNA, CDR2 YNFKEQ. V was clipped by 0 bases and J by 5 bases, with 13 bases between them. The length of the CDR3 is 15 residues. The CDR3 bases are TGTGCCAGCAGCCAAGACCCGGGAAGCTGGTATGGCTACACCTTC. It encodes CASSQDPGSWYGYTF.

The V and J genes are TRBV11-2 and TRBJ2-1; the match to TRBD1 covers 9 bases. V trimming: 1 base; J trimming: 6 bases; junction bases outside the gene matches: 13. There are 18 residues in the CDR3. Germline V gene sequence: CDR1 SGHAT, CDR2 FQNNGV. In nucleotides, the CDR3 is TGTGCCAGCAGCTTAGGGCTCCTATGGGGACAGGGTTTCAATGAGCAGTTCTTC. Translation gives CASSLGLLWGQGFNEQFF.

This chain uses TRBV30 with TRBJ1-1, with D maybe TRBD1 (6 bases). CDR3 length equals 13 residues. Deletions cut 2 bases from V and 6 bases from J, with 13 bases between. CDR1 and CDR2 from the germline V gene are GTSNPN and SVGIG (reference sequence). CDR3 bases: TGTGCCTGGAGTCAACAGGGAGGGGCTGAAGCTTTCTTT. As protein: CAWSQQGGAEAFF.

In its sample, this clonotype was seen a few times. This chain connects TRBV2 to TRBJ2-7, with D possibly matching TRBD1 (5 bases). Germline V CDR1 and CDR2: SNHLY, FYNNEI. The length of the CDR3 is 12 residues. V lost 6 bases and J lost 4, with 10 bases in between. The CDR3 bases are TGTGCCAGCAGAGCTGACAGTTACGAGCAGTACTTC. Amino acid sequence: CASRADSYEQYF. Complete variable domain (other parts from reference TRBV2 and TRBJ2-7): EPEVTQTPSHQVTQMGQEVILRCVPISNHLYFYWYRQILGQKVEFLVSFYNNEISEKSEIFDDQFSVERPDGSNFTLKIRSTKLEDSAMYFCASRADSYEQYFGPGTRLTVT.

This clonotype was seen only a few times. The chain is built from TRBV21-1 and TRBJ2-6; the listed D gene, TRBD1, was not tested against the DNA. TRBV21-1 is listed as a pseudogene. The CDR3 runs 15 residues. For the CDR3, the DNA is TGTGCCAGCAGCAAAGAGGGGCTTGGGGCCAACGTCCTGACTTTC. Translated, it gives CASSKEGLGANVLTF.

This clonotype was counted between two and nine times. The chain's CDR3 is CASSMGQPFEAFF. The CDR3 DNA is TGTGCCAGCAGTATGGGACAGCCCTTTGAAGCTTTCTTT. V and J are TRBV3-1 and TRBJ1-1, with 7 nucleotides matching TRBD1. Germline V gives CDR1 LGHDT, CDR2 YNNKEL (reference sequence). V was clipped by 6 bases and J by 7 bases; unmatched bases: 8. CDR3 length equals 13 residues.

The V and J genes are TRBV15 and TRBJ2-7; maybe TRBD1 (5 bases). Germline CDR1 reads LNHNV; CDR2 reads YYDKDF (reference sequence). With 0 bases removed from V and 8 bases from J, the gap between germline ends came to 26 bases. This CDR3 comprises 18 residues. DNA for the CDR3: TGTGCCACCAGCAGAGACCAGGGTGGCCATGCCCCCCAATTGAAGCAGTACTTC. It encodes CATSRDQGGHAPQLKQYF. Full variable domain (rest looked up from reference TRBV15 and TRBJ2-7): DAMVIQNPRYQVTQFGKPVTLSCSQTLNHNVMYWYQQKSSQAPKLLFHYYDKDFNNEADTPDNFQSRRPNTSFCFLDIRSPGLGDTAMYLCATSRDQGGHAPQLKQYFGPGTRLTVT.

This clonotype was picked up a small number of times. This rearrangement joins TRBV5-1 to TRBJ2-5; perhaps D is TRBD1 or TRBD2 (6 bases each). Germline-derived CDR1 and CDR2 are SGHRS and YFSETQ. This CDR3 comprises 16 residues. The V end lost 1 base, the J end lost 5 bases, and 18 bases lay between the germline ends. In DNA form, the CDR3 reads TGCGCCAGCAGCTTGCTCCCCGGGGGCATTGCGGAGACCCAGTACTTC. This sequence encodes CASSLLPGGIAETQYF.

The chain employs TRBV7-8 and TRBJ2-4; D is ambiguous. Trimming took off 1 base at V and 0 bases at J, with 10 bases between the two ends. Germline V gene sequence: CDR1 SGHVS, CDR2 FQNEAQ. This CDR3 contains 16 residues. CDR3 in DNA: TGTGCCAGCAGCTTAGGGCTGAATAGAGCCAAAAACATTCAGTACTTC. Its translation: CASSLGLNRAKNIQYF.

This clonotype was counted only a few times. The chain carries TRBV3-1 and TRBJ2-7; perhaps TRBD1 as D (6 bases). The CDR3 spans 15 residues. Deletions cut 7 bases from V and 2 bases from J, with 18 bases between. Germline CDR1 LGHDT, CDR2 YNNKEL (reference sequence). CDR3 sequence (DNA): TGTGCCAGCAACCGCGAAGGGGGACACCCCTACGAGCAGTACTTC. Residues: CASNREGGHPYEQYF.

This clonotype was picked up a small number of times. The V gene is TRBV7-2, the J gene TRBJ2-6; possible D gene TRBD1, 5 bases. The length of the CDR3 is 20 residues. V was pared by 5 bases and J by 2 bases, with 25 bases between. Germline V gene data show CDR1 as SGHTA and CDR2 as FQGNSA. The CDR3 sequence: CASSPNWVVQGGTGANVLTF. The DNA of the CDR3 is TGTGCCAGCAGCCCAAACTGGGTGGTGCAGGGCGGAACTGGGGCCAACGTCCTGACTTTC.

This clonotype was counted only a few times. In nucleotides, the CDR3 is TGTGCCAGCAGTCTCAGGGGGGATGGGGCCAACGTCCTGACTTTC. Its protein is CASSLRGDGANVLTF. The chain carries TRBV6-6 and TRBJ2-6; weak D call: TRBD1 (7 bases). This CDR3 comprises 15 residues. The V gene's germline CDR1 is MNHNY and CDR2 SVGAGI (reference sequence). Trimming pared 5 bases from V and 3 bases from J, leaving 11 bases between.

This chain's CDR3 is CASSSKAPGAGANVLTF. In nucleotides, the CDR3 is TGTGCCAGCAGTTCCAAAGCCCCAGGGGCTGGGGCCAACGTCCTGACTTTC. This chain links TRBV27 with TRBJ2-6; possibly TRBD1 for D (6 bases). The CDR3 has 17 amino acids. V was cut by 4 bases and J by 2 bases, with 15 bases left in between. CDR1 is MNHEY, CDR2 SMNVEV, per germline (reference sequence).

This clonotype has ten or more counts. This chain uses TRBV12-5 with TRBJ2-1; D remains unclear. The CDR3 covers 11 residues. Germline values: CDR1 LGHNT, CDR2 FRNRAP. Trimming left V 3 bases short and J 8 bases short, with 5 bases between. CDR3 protein: CASGFHDEQFF. The DNA for the CDR3 is TGTGCTAGTGGTTTTCACGATGAGCAGTTCTTC.

This clonotype was picked up many times. V and J are TRBV4-1 and TRBJ2-1; the match to TRBD2 covers 13 bases. This CDR3 comprises 18 residues. The germline gives CDR1 MGHRA, CDR2 YSYEKL. V dropped 2 bases and J dropped 1; count of bases not matched to a gene: 5. CDR3 DNA sequence: TGCGCCAGCAGCCAAAGACTAGCGGGGGGCCTTTCCTACAATGAGCAGTTCTTC. Translated, it gives CASSQRLAGGLSYNEQFF.

The sample holds a few counts of this clonotype. The chain carries TRBV6-6 and TRBJ1-5; D uncertain. With 8 bases removed from V and 0 bases from J, the gap between germline ends came to 8 bases. Germline V gives CDR1 MNHNY, CDR2 SVGAGI (reference sequence). The CDR3 has 13 amino acids. Here the CDR3 reads CASGLGSNQPQHF. CDR3 nucleotides: TGTGCCAGCGGTTTAGGTAGCAATCAGCCCCAGCATTTT.

This clonotype has ten or more counts. This chain uses TRBV6-5 with TRBJ2-7, with TRBD2 matching over 11 bases. The CDR3 length is 15 residues. V lost 6 bases to trimming and J lost 7 bases; unmatched junction nucleotides: 11. Germline V lookup: CDR1 MNHEY, CDR2 SVGAGI. CDR3 protein: CASSLTSGGTGEQYF. The DNA for the CDR3 is TGTGCCAGCAGCCTTACTAGCGGGGGAACGGGTGAGCAGTACTTC.

The chain carries TRBV7-2 and TRBJ1-5; D gene ambiguous. Germline assignment: CDR1 SGHTA and CDR2 FQGNSA. The CDR3 has 13 residues. V lost 0 bases, J lost 6 bases, and 6 bases lay in between. CDR3 DNA sequence: TGTGCCAGCAGCTTAGCGGCGACTCAGCCCCAGCATTTT. This translates into CASSLAATQPQHF.

In this sample, this clonotype turned up a few times. The V gene is TRBV2, the J gene TRBJ1-1; no clear D. V was shortened by 3 bases and J by 4 bases, with 12 bases between the two germline ends. This CDR3 spans 14 amino acids. From germline, CDR1 is SNHLY and CDR2 FYNNEI. The CDR3 loop reads CASSDRGIGTEAFF. CDR3 coding DNA: TGTGCCAGCAGTGATCGGGGTATTGGCACTGAAGCTTTCTTT.

This clonotype was detected only a few times. The chain carries TRBV5-1 and TRBJ2-3; 9 nucleotides agree with TRBD1. CDR1 SGHRS and CDR2 YFSETQ come from the germline V gene. The CDR3 is 15 residues long. Germline trimming cut 0 bases from V and 2 bases from J; bases unmatched to any gene: 1. In DNA form, the CDR3 reads TGCGCCAGCAGCTTGGGGGACAGGGTCACAGATACGCAGTATTTT. This translates into CASSLGDRVTDTQYF.

This clonotype was detected many times. V gene TRBV5-1 combines with J gene TRBJ2-1; 7 bases map to TRBD1. This CDR3 comprises 12 residues. Germline lookup yields CDR1 SGHRS and CDR2 YFSETQ. J lost 5 bases, V lost 7 bases, and 3 bases had no gene match. The CDR3 DNA follows: TGCGCCAGCTCCGGGACAGACAATGAGCAGTTCTTC. As protein: CASSGTDNEQFF.

The chain employs TRBV20-1 and TRBJ1-2; D remains unclear. With 6 bases removed from V and 3 bases from J, the gap between germline ends came to 11 bases. CDR1 and CDR2 from the germline V gene are DFQATT and SNEGSKA (reference sequence). This CDR3 comprises 12 residues. CDR3 sequence reads: CSAHRTYYGYTF. The CDR3 nucleotides read TGCAGTGCCCATCGGACTTACTATGGCTACACCTTC.

This clonotype was found a few times. The V call is TRBV7-9, the J call TRBJ1-4, with 7 bases fitting TRBD1. The trim removed 0 bases at V and 7 bases at J, leaving 2 bases unmatched. This CDR3 comprises 14 residues. The germline gives CDR1 SEHNR, CDR2 FQNEAQ (reference sequence). CDR3 coding DNA: TGTGCCAGCAGCTTAGCAGGGGGCGGTGAAAAACTGTTTTTT. The encoded protein is CASSLAGGGEKLFF. The full variable domain, with the rest looked up from reference TRBV7-9 and TRBJ1-4, is DTGVSQNPRHKITKRGQNVTFRCDPISEHNRLYWYRQTLGQGPEFLTYFQNEAQLEKSRLLSDRFSAERPKGSFSTLEIQRTEQGDSAMYLCASSLAGGGEKLFFGSGTQLSVL.

The rearrangement uses TRBV15 and TRBJ2-1; a possible D gene is TRBD2 (6 bases). V gave up 0 bases and J gave up 14 bases, with 14 bases separating them. In germline, CDR1 is LNHNV, CDR2 YYDKDF (reference sequence). CDR3 size: 13 residues. The chain's CDR3 is CATSRDVGGVEFF. For the CDR3, the DNA is TGTGCCACCAGCAGAGATGTAGGCGGGGTGGAGTTCTTC.

The chain joins TRBV2 to TRBJ2-1; D is perhaps TRBD1 (7 bases). The CDR3 has 15 amino acids. Trimming shortened V by 8 bases and J by 7 bases, and 21 bases separated the two germline ends. Germline V gives CDR1 SNHLY, CDR2 FYNNEI. The CDR3 loop reads CASGGGDPPRNEQFF. CDR3 DNA sequence: TGTGCCAGCGGAGGGGGCGATCCCCCTAGGAATGAGCAGTTCTTC.

This sequence joins TRBV6-6 and TRBJ2-2; D ambiguous. The CDR3 covers 11 residues. The germline V gene has CDR1 MNHNY and CDR2 SVGAGI (reference sequence). V shed 6 bases and J shed 9 bases, with 8 bases lying between them. The CDR3 reads CASSEARELFF. CDR3 coding DNA: TGTGCCAGCAGCGAGGCCAGGGAGCTGTTTTTT.

The table lists this clonotype with a few counts. Here the CDR3 DNA reads TGTGCCATCAGGGGCAGGGTCTACAATGAGCAGTTCTTC. Protein sequence: CAIRGRVYNEQFF. The chain has TRBV10-3 and TRBJ2-1; D might be TRBD1 (5 bases). Germline V gives CDR1 ENHRY, CDR2 SYGVKD. Trimming pared 6 bases from V and 3 bases from J, leaving 9 bases between. The CDR3 sequence is 13 residues long.

The chain joins TRBV3-1 to TRBJ1-5, with unresolved D. The ends were cut back, 2 bases at V and 5 bases at J, with 10 bases in the middle. Germline-derived CDR1 and CDR2 are LGHDT and YNNKEL (reference sequence). The CDR3 is made up of 14 amino acids. The CDR3 nucleotides read TGTGCCAGCAGCCAACACAAAACACATCAGCCCCAGCATTTT. This translates into CASSQHKTHQPQHF.